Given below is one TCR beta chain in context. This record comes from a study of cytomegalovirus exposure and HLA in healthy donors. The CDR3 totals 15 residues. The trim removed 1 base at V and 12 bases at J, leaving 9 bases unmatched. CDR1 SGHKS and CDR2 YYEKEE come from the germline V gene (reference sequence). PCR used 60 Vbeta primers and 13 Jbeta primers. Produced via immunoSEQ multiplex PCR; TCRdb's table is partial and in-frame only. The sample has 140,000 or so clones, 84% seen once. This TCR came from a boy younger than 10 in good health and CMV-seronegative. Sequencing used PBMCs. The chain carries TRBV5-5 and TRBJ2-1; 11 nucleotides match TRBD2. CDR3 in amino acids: CASSLLDIAGGPQFF. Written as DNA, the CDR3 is TGTGCCAGCAGCTTGCTTGATATAGCGGGAGGGCCGCAGTTCTTC.